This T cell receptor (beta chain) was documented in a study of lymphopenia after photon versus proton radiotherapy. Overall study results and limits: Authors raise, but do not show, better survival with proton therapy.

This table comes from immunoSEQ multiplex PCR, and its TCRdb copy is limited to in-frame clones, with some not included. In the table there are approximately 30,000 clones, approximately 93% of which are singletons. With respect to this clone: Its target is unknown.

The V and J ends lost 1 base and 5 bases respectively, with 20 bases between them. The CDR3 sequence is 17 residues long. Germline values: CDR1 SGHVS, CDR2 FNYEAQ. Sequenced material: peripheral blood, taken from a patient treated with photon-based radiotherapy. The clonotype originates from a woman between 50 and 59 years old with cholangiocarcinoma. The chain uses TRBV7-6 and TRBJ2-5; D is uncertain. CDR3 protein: CASSLGAGLSARETQYF. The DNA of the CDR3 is TGTGCCAGCAGCTTAGGGGCTGGGTTGAGCGCTCGGGAGACCCAGTACTTC.